This TCR beta chain comes out of a study of neoadjuvant anti-PD-1 for oral cavity cancer. Background on the study: Patients without progression got a fourth dose around day 43.

Whole-study results and caveats: Higher pretreatment Treg/Th17 ratios tracked higher pretreatment blood clonality. Larger post-treatment preexisting tumor clones tracked with greater tumor shrinkage.

The CDR3 spans 13 residues. V was trimmed by 0 bases and J by 3 bases, leaving 6 bases between them. Germline V gene data show CDR1 as MNHNY and CDR2 as SVGAGI (reference sequence). Time point meaning: after neoadjuvant nivolumab, at surgical resection. Cohort: HPV-negative, locally advanced oral cavity squamous cell carcinoma patients. Libraries were prepared by immunoSEQ multiplex PCR; TCRdb keeps only in-frame clonotypes and omits some of them. The sample carries a few thousand clones, 45% to 60% recorded once. This clone showed up just a few times. Its antigen is still unknown. This sequence was found in a person between 40 and 85 years old with oral cavity squamous cell carcinoma. V usage is TRBV6-6 and J usage is TRBJ2-7; the D is unclear. The material was tumor tissue, obtained after nivolumab (anti-PD-1) treatment. CDR3 sequence (DNA): TGTGCCAGCAGTTACTCAGGAGTCTACGAGCAGTACTTC. Translating it yields CASSYSGVYEQYF.